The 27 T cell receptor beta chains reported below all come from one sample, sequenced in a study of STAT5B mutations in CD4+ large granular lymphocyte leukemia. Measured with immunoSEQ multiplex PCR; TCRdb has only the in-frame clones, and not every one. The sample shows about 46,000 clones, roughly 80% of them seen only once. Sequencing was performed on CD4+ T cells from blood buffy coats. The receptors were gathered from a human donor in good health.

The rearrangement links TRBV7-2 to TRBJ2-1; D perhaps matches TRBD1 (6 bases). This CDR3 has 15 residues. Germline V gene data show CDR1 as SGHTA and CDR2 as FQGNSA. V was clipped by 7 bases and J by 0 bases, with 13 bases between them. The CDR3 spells CASTPGQSSYNEQFF. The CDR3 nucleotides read TGTGCCAGCACCCCGGGACAAAGCTCCTACAATGAGCAGTTCTTC.

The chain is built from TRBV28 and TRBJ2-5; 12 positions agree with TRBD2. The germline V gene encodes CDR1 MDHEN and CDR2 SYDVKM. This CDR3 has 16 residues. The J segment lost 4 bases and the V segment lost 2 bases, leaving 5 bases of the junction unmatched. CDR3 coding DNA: TGTGCCAGCAGTTTAAGTCTAGCGGGGGGGAGAGAGACCCAGTACTTC. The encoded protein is CASSLSLAGGRETQYF.

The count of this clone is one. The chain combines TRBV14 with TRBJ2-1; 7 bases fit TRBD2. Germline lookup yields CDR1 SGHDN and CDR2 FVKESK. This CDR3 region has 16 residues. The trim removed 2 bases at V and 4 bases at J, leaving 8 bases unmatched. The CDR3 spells CASSQPIGGIYNEQFF. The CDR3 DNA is TGTGCCAGCAGCCAACCCATCGGGGGGATTTACAATGAGCAGTTCTTC.

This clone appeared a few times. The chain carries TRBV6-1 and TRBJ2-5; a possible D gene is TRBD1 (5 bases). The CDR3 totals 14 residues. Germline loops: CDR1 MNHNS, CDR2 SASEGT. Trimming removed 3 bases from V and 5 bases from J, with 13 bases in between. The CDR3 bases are TGTGCCAGCAGTGAGCAGGGAATCCTGGAGACCCAGTACTTC. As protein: CASSEQGILETQYF.

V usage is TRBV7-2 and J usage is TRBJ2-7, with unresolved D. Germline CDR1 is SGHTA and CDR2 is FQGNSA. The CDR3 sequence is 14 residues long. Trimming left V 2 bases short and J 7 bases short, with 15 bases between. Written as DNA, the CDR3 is TGTGCCAGCAGCTTAATCATGTCGGCAAGAGAGCAGTACTTC. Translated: CASSLIMSAREQYF.

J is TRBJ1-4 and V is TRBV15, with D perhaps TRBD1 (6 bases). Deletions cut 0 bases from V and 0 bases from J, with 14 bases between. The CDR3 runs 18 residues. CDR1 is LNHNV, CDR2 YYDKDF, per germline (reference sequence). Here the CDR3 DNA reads TGTGCCACCAGCAGAGATCTAGGGGGGTTTGCAACTAATGAAAAACTGTTTTTT. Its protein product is CATSRDLGGFATNEKLFF.

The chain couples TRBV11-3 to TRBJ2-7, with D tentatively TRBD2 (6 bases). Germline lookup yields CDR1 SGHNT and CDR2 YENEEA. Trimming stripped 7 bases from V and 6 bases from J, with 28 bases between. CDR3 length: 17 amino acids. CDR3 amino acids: CASTQGPLGREDGEQYF. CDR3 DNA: TGTGCCAGCACCCAGGGCCCGTTGGGCAGGGAGGATGGCGAGCAGTACTTC.

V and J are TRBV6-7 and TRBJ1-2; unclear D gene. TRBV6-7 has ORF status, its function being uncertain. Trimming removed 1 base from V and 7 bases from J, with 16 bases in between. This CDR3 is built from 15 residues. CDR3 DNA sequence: TGTGCCAGCAGTTACTTTAGGACCCCCGTGGTTGGCTACACCTTC. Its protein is CASSYFRTPVVGYTF.

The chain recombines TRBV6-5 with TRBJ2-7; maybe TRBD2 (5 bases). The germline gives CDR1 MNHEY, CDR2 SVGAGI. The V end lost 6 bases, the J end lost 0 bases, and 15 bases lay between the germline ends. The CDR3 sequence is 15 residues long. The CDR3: CASRVGLPSSYEQYF. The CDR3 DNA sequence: TGTGCCAGCAGGGTAGGACTTCCCTCCTCCTACGAGCAGTACTTC.

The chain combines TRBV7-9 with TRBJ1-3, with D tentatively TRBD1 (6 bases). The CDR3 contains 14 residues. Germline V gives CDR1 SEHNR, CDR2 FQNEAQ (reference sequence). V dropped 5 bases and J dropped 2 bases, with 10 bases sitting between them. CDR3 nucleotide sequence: TGTGCCAGCAGCCCCCGGACAGCTGGAAACACCATATATTTT. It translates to CASSPRTAGNTIYF.

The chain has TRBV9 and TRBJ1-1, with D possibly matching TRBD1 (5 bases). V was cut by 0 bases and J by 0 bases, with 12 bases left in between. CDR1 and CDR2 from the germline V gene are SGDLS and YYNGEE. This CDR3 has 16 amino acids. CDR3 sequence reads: CASSVGSGGVNTEAFF. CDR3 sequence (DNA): TGTGCCAGCAGCGTAGGGTCGGGGGGGGTGAACACTGAAGCTTTCTTT.

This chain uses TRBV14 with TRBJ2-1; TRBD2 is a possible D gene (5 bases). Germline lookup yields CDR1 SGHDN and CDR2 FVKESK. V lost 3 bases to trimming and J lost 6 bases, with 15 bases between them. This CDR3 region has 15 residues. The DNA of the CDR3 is TGTGCCAGCAGCCAGGTGGCTAGCTTCCCCAATGAGCAGTTCTTC. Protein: CASSQVASFPNEQFF.

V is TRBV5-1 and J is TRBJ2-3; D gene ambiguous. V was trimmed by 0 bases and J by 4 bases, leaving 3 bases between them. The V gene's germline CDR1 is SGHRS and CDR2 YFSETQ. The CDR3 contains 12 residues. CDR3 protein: CASSLVADTQYF. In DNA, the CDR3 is TGCGCCAGCAGCTTGGTGGCAGATACGCAGTATTTT.

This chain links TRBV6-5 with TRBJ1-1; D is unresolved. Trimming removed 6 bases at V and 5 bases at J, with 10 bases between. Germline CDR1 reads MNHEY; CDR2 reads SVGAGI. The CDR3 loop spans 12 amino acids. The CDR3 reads CASRDLETEAFF. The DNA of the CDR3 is TGTGCCAGCAGAGACCTAGAGACTGAAGCTTTCTTT.

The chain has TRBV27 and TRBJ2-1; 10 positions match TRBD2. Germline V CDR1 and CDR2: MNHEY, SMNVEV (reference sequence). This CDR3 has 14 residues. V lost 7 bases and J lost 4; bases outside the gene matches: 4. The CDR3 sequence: CASKGTSVYNEQFF. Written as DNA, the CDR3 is TGTGCCAGCAAAGGGACTAGCGTTTACAATGAGCAGTTCTTC.

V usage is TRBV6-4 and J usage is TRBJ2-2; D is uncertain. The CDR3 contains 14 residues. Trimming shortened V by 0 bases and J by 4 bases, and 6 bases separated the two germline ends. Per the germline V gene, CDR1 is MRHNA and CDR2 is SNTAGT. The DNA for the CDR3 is TGTGCCAGCAGTGACTCGGGCCTCACCGGGGAGCTGTTTTTT. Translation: CASSDSGLTGELFF.

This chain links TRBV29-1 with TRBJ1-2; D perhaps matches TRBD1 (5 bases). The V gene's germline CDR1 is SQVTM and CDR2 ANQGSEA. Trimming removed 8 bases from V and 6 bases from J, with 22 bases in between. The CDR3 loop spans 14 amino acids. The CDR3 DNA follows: TGCAGCTCAACTGGGCCTCAGGGCTCGGATGGCTACACCTTC. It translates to CSSTGPQGSDGYTF.

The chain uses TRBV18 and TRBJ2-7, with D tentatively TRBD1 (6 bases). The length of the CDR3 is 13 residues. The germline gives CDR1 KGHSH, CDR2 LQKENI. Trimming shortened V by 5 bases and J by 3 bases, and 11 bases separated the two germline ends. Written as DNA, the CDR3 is TGTGCCAGCTCAGCCGGGACAAACTACGAGCAGTACTTC. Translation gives CASSAGTNYEQYF.

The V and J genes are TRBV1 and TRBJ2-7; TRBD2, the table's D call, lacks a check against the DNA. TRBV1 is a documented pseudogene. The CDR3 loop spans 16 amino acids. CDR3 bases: TGCACCAGCAGCCAGGTACTAGCGGGAGCGCCAAGTGAGCAGTACTTC. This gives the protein CTSSQVLAGAPSEQYF.

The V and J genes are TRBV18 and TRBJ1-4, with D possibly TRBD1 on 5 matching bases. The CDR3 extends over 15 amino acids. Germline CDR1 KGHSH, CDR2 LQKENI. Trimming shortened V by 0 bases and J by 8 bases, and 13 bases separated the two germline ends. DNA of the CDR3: TGTGCCAGCTCACCACCGGGACTTTCTGGGGAAAAACTGTTTTTT. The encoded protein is CASSPPGLSGEKLFF.

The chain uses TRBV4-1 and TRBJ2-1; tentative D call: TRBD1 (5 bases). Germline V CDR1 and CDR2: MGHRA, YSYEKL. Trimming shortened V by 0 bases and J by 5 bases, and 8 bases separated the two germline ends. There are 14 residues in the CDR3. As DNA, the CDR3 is TGCGCCAGCAGCCAAGAGTCCAGGGACAATGAGCAGTTCTTC. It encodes CASSQESRDNEQFF.

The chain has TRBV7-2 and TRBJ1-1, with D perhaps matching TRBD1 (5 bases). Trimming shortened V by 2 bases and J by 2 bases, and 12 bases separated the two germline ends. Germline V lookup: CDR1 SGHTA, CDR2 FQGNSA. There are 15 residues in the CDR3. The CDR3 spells CASSLQGGINTEAFF. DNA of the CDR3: TGTGCCAGCAGCTTACAGGGAGGCATAAACACTGAAGCTTTCTTT.

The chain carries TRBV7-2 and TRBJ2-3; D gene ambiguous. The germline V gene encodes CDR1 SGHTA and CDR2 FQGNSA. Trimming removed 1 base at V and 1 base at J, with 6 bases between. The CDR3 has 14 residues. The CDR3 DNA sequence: TGTGCCAGCAGCTTAGGGTTCGGCACAGATACGCAGTATTTT. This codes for CASSLGFGTDTQYF.

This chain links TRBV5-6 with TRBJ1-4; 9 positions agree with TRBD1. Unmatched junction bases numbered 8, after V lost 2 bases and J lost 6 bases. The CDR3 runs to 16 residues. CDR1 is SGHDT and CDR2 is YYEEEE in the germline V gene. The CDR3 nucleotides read TGTGCCAGCAGCTTTAGCCCGGGACAGGGATATGAAAAACTGTTTTTT. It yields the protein CASSFSPGQGYEKLFF.

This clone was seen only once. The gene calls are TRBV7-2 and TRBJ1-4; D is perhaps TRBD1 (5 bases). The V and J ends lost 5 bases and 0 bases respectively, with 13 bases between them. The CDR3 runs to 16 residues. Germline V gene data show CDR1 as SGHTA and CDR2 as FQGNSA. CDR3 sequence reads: CASSIRVGATNEKLFF. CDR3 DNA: TGTGCCAGCAGCATCAGGGTGGGGGCAACTAATGAAAAACTGTTTTTT. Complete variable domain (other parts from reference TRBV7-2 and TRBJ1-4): GAGVSQSPSNKVTEKGKDVELRCDPISGHTALYWYRQSLGQGLEFLIYFQGNSAPDKSGLPSDRFSAERTGGSVSTLTIQRTQQEDSAVYLCASSIRVGATNEKLFFGSGTQLSVL.

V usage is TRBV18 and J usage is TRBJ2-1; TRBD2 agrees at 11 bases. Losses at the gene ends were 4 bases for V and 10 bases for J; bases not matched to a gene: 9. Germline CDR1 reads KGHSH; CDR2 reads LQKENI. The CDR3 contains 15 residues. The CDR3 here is CASSHSSGGPQEQFF. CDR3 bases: TGTGCCAGCTCACACTCTAGCGGGGGGCCTCAGGAGCAGTTCTTC.

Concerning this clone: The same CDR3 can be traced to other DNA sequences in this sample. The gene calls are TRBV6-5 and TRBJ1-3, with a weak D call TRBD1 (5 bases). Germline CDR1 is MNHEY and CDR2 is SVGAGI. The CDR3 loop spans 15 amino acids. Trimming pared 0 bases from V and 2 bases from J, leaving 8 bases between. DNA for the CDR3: TGTGCCAGCAGTTACTCGGGGGTCCCTGGAAACACCATATATTTT. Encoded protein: CASSYSGVPGNTIYF.